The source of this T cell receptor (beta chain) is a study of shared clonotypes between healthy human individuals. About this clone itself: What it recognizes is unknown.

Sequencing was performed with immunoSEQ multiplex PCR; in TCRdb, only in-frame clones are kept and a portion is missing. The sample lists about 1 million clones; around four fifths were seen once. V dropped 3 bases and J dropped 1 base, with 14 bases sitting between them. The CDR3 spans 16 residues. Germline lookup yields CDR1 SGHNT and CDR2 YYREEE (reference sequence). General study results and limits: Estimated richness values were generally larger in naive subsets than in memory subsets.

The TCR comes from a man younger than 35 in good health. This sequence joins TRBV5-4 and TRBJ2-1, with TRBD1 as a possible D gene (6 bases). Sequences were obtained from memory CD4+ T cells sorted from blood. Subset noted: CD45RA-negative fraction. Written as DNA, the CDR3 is TGTGCCAGCAGCTCGGGACATCTGGGATCCTACAATGAGCAGTTCTTC. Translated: CASSSGHLGSYNEQFF.